The T cell receptor beta chain under discussion was sequenced for a study of blood T cell repertoires in COVID-19. Whole-study context: The cDNA or gDNA used as material had been derived from T cells, B-cell-depleted T cells, or PBMCs.

The method was immunoSEQ multiplex PCR; TCRdb's version includes in-frame clones alone and lacks a portion of them. Seen here are 150,000 to 200,000 clones, 85% to 95% observed once, and the top ten hold under 5%. CDR3 size: 17 residues. Germline V gene data show CDR1 as MGHRA and CDR2 as YSYEKL. V was trimmed by 0 bases and J by 2 bases, leaving 15 bases between them. This clone has only one observation. The specimen sequenced was peripheral blood. The chain joins TRBV4-1 to TRBJ2-3; weak D call: TRBD2 (5 bases). The TCR originated in a woman in her 50s with acute or convalescent COVID-19. The CDR3 reads CASSQDSISEATDTQYF. The DNA for the CDR3 is TGCGCCAGCAGCCAAGATTCGATCTCGGAGGCCACAGATACGCAGTATTTT.